This record covers a single TCR beta chain. The data belong to a study of blood T cell repertoires in COVID-19. Study background: Researchers got acute and convalescent COVID-19 samples from the United States, Italy and Spain.

TCRdb's copy holds only in-frame clones and misses some; the assay was immunoSEQ multiplex PCR. The sample includes about 330,000 clones, approximately 90% of them seen just once. Sample: PBMCs or T cells enriched from blood (not recorded which). The sequence came from a woman aged 25 to 39 who had recovered from COVID-19.

The CDR3 bases are TGCGCCAGCAGCCAAGTAATGGGTGAGGCTGAAGCTTTCTTT. Translating it yields CASSQVMGEAEAFF. V is TRBV4-3 and J is TRBJ1-1; D remains ambiguous. CDR3 length: 14 amino acids. Germline CDR1 reads LGHNA; CDR2 reads YSLEER. The V and J ends lost 1 base and 6 bases respectively, with 12 bases between them.